This T cell receptor beta chain appears in the sequencing data of a study of cytomegalovirus exposure and HLA in healthy donors. Overall study: The Caucasian-associated ancestry cluster held 65% to 85% of 350 to 450 genotyped donors. The study's findings and limits: TCR beta chains numbering some 150 were designated cytomegalovirus-associated. A missense variant in DCLRE1C was later tied to TCR beta V- and J-gene trimming.

Turning to this clone: Its target is not known.

The primer mix had 60 Vbeta and 13 Jbeta primers. Data came from immunoSEQ multiplex PCR; TCRdb stores just in-frame clones and leaves some out. The data hold approximately 59,000 clones, with roughly two thirds observed a single time. V shed 7 bases, J shed 7 bases, and the junction held 6 bases outside the gene matches. The CDR3 extends over 13 amino acids. Per the germline V gene, CDR1 is SGHRS and CDR2 is YFSETQ. Source material: PBMCs. This sequence was found in a man aged 40-49 years in good health and CMV-seropositive. The rearrangement uses TRBV5-1 and TRBJ2-4; 9 positions match TRBD1. The CDR3 loop is CASWTGVYNIQYF. CDR3 bases: TGCGCCAGCTGGACAGGGGTATACAACATTCAGTACTTC.